The 17 T cell receptor beta chains presented below share a single source sample, sequenced in a study of OX40 agonist ivuxolimab in advanced cancers. Profiling relied on immunoSEQ multiplex PCR, and the TCRdb table lists in-frame clones only, not all of them. Of about 62,000 clones in the sample, 88% were seen once. Sequenced material: CD4+ or CD8+ T cells sorted from blood, taken in a trial of the OX40 agonist ivuxolimab. These receptors were taken from an adult with an advanced solid tumor such as melanoma, head and neck, liver or kidney cancer.

The CDR3 region has the DNA TGTGCCAGCCTGATGACTAGCGGGAAGGATGAGCAGTTCTTC. Protein sequence: CASLMTSGKDEQFF. J is TRBJ2-1 and V is TRBV2, with TRBD2 identical over 11 bases. The length of the CDR3 is 14 residues. Unmatched junction bases numbered 8, after V lost 8 bases and J lost 8 bases. Germline CDR1 reads SNHLY; CDR2 reads FYNNEI.

The V and J genes are TRBV7-9 and TRBJ2-7; 7 bases align to TRBD1. The ends lost 5 bases at V and 5 bases at J; junction bases unmatched: 9. The CDR3 is 14 amino acids. CDR1 and CDR2 from the germline V gene are SEHNR and FQNEAQ (reference sequence). The chain's CDR3 is CASSDTDRVNEQYF. The CDR3 DNA is TGTGCCAGCAGCGACACCGACAGGGTCAACGAGCAGTACTTC.

The chain has TRBV10-3 and TRBJ2-7; no firm D call. V lost 2 bases and J lost 9, with 8 bases in between. This CDR3 contains 11 residues. Germline CDR1 reads ENHRY; CDR2 reads SYGVKD. In nucleotides, the CDR3 is TGTGCCATCAGTGAGAAGCAGATGCAGTACTTC. Translated, it gives CAISEKQMQYF.

This clone was seen just once. This chain joins TRBV7-9 and TRBJ2-7; the D gene is possibly TRBD1 (5 bases). Trimming stripped 5 bases from V and 5 bases from J, with 13 bases between. This CDR3 contains 13 residues. CDR1 is SEHNR and CDR2 is FQNEAQ in the germline V gene (reference sequence). CDR3 region: CASSPQGGNEQYF. In nucleotides, the CDR3 is TGTGCCAGCAGCCCCCAGGGTGGCAACGAGCAGTACTTC.

This clone was detected once. The chain recombines TRBV5-1 with TRBJ2-7; D is unresolved. V was shortened by 0 bases and J by 7 bases, with 14 bases between the two germline ends. The CDR3 runs to 14 residues. Germline assignment: CDR1 SGHRS and CDR2 YFSETQ. CDR3 nucleotide sequence: TGCGCCAGCAGCTTGGAAGCGTCCAGCCCAGAGCAGTACTTC. Translating gives CASSLEASSPEQYF.

As DNA, the CDR3 is TGCGCCAGCACCTTTCGAGGGGATGGGGTAAATGAAAAACTGTTTTTT. It is translated as CASTFRGDGVNEKLFF. J is TRBJ1-4 and V is TRBV5-1, with a weak D call TRBD1 (5 bases). The CDR3 has 16 residues. The germline V and J ends were trimmed by 6 bases and 5 bases, with 20 bases remaining between them. Per germline, CDR1 SGHRS and CDR2 YFSETQ.

The CDR3 DNA reads as TGTGCCAGCAGCCACGGCATCTCCCGGGCCTCCCTCTACAATGAGCAGTTCTTC. This gives the protein CASSHGISRASLYNEQFF. The J gene is TRBJ2-1, the V gene TRBV7-2; D not resolved. CDR1 is SGHTA and CDR2 is FQGNSA in the germline V gene. Deletions cut 5 bases from V and 3 bases from J, with 23 bases between. CDR3 length: 18 residues.

V and J are TRBV28 and TRBJ2-7; 8 bases match TRBD2. V lost 6 bases and J lost 4; bases outside the gene matches: 8. Germline lookup yields CDR1 MDHEN and CDR2 SYDVKM. The CDR3 extends over 14 amino acids. CDR3 loop: CASRSKRERYEQYF. In nucleotides, the CDR3 is TGTGCCAGCAGATCTAAGCGGGAGAGATACGAGCAGTACTTC.

J is TRBJ2-1 and V is TRBV6-6; D is unresolved. CDR1 is MNHNY and CDR2 is SVGAGI in the germline V gene (reference sequence). The V end was cut by 6 bases, the J end by 6 bases, with 6 bases between. The CDR3 totals 11 residues. The CDR3 DNA is TGTGCCAGCAGGTCTTCCAATGAGCAGTTCTTC. Translating gives CASRSSNEQFF.

The chain combines TRBV28 with TRBJ1-2, with D maybe TRBD1 (6 bases). CDR1 and CDR2 (germline): MDHEN, SYDVKM. Trimming shortened V by 5 bases and J by 8 bases, and 21 bases separated the two germline ends. CDR3 size: 15 residues. CDR3 bases: TGTGCCAGCAGTCCAGCACAGGGAATGGCAGTCGGCTACACCTTC. Translation: CASSPAQGMAVGYTF.

This clone was counted once. This rearrangement joins TRBV5-8 to TRBJ2-1; 11 nucleotides agree with TRBD1. Germline V gene lookup returns CDR1 SGHTS and CDR2 YDEGEE. Trimming took 2 bases from V and 7 from J; bases not matched to a gene: 14. The CDR3 is 18 amino acids. The CDR3 region has the DNA TGTGCCAGCAGCTTCCTCCGGGCCCGGGACAGGGGGATGAATGAGCAGTTCTTC. It specifies CASSFLRARDRGMNEQFF.

This chain connects TRBV11-2 to TRBJ1-4; 7 positions match TRBD1. CDR3 size: 14 residues. The germline V gene encodes CDR1 SGHAT and CDR2 FQNNGV. With 1 base clipped from V and 13 bases from J, the junction kept 9 bases outside the gene matches. CDR3 amino acids: CASSLGQGARRLFF. Written as DNA, the CDR3 is TGTGCCAGCAGCTTAGGACAGGGAGCGAGAAGACTGTTTTTT.

V gene TRBV7-2 combines with J gene TRBJ2-2; TRBD2 aligns across 7 bases. This CDR3 is built from 16 residues. After removal of 1 base from V and 7 bases from J, the junction contained 9 bases not matched to a gene. The germline V gene encodes CDR1 SGHTA and CDR2 FQGNSA. This CDR3 is CASSLGISGPRGELFF. The CDR3 nucleotides are TGTGCCAGCAGCTTAGGAATTAGCGGGCCCCGCGGGGAGCTGTTTTTT.

This chain joins TRBV11-2 and TRBJ2-7; 7 nucleotides match TRBD2. The CDR3 extends over 15 amino acids. Germline trimming cut 2 bases from V and 2 bases from J; bases unmatched to any gene: 6. The germline gives CDR1 SGHAT, CDR2 FQNNGV. CDR3 sequence: CASSLTSGTPYEQYF. For the CDR3, the DNA is TGTGCCAGCAGCTTAACGAGCGGGACCCCCTACGAGCAGTACTTC.

This chain joins TRBV7-2 and TRBJ2-1; 15 bases fit TRBD2. Trimming took 1 base from V and 6 from J; bases not matched to a gene: 7. This CDR3 has 18 residues. From germline, CDR1 is SGHTA and CDR2 FQGNSA. CDR3 DNA: TGTGCCAGCAGCTTAGTTAGGACTAGCGGGAGGGGACTCAATGAGCAGTTCTTC. Protein sequence: CASSLVRTSGRGLNEQFF.

The chain combines TRBV6-1 with TRBJ2-3; D is unresolved. V was shortened by 3 bases and J by 2 bases, with 6 bases between the two germline ends. Per germline, CDR1 MNHNS and CDR2 SASEGT. The CDR3 is 13 amino acids. In DNA, the CDR3 is TGTGCCAGCAGTGACGACAACACAGATACGCAGTATTTT. This codes for CASSDDNTDTQYF.

The chain has TRBV25-1 and TRBJ2-3; D may match TRBD1 or TRBD2 (6 bases each). Germline CDR1 and CDR2: MGHDK and SYGVNS. The CDR3 has 17 residues. Trimming cost V 0 bases and J 0 bases, with 13 bases left between them. In DNA form, the CDR3 reads TGTGCCAGCAGTGAATATATGGGGGGCTCTAGCACAGATACGCAGTATTTT. Protein product: CASSEYMGGSSTDTQYF. Variable domain in full (rest from reference TRBV25-1 and TRBJ2-3): EADIYQTPRYLVIGTGKKITLECSQTMGHDKMYWYQQDPGMELHLIHYSYGVNSTEKGDLSSESTVSRIRTEHFPLTLESARPSHTSQYLCASSEYMGGSSTDTQYFGPGTRLTVL.